This T cell receptor beta chain was observed in a study of blood T cell repertoires in COVID-19. Turning to the study itself: COVID-19 samples from acute and convalescent phases originated in the United States, Italy and Spain.

This clone occurred a few times. Original data processing: Quantification of nucleated cells was approximated via reference gene primer amplification. Libraries were prepared by immunoSEQ multiplex PCR; TCRdb keeps only in-frame clonotypes and omits some of them. The V and J calls and clone size are taken from that table; D and trimming were inferred from the DNA. The table shows about 390,000 clones, with more than 70% occurring only once. Trimming at V came to 4 bases and at J to 3 bases, leaving 8 bases not matched to a gene. Germline V gene lookup returns CDR1 SGHAT and CDR2 FQNNGV. The CDR3 is 16 amino acids.

What was sequenced was peripheral blood. The TCR originated in a woman aged 55-69 years with COVID-19, enrolled during active disease. The chain carries TRBV11-2 and TRBJ2-7, with TRBD2 identical over 11 bases. This CDR3 reads CASSSSLGLAGYEQYF. The DNA of the CDR3 is TGTGCCAGCAGCTCCTCTCTCGGACTAGCGGGCTACGAGCAGTACTTC.